The 9 T cell receptor beta chains below were found in one sample sequenced in a study of blood T cell repertoires in COVID-19. Method: immunoSEQ multiplex PCR; TCRdb's copy keeps in-frame clones and lacks some. The sample lists tens of thousands of clones, 75% to 85% occurring once. The sequenced sample consisted of peripheral blood. Every receptor here comes from a woman aged 70-85 years with acute or convalescent COVID-19.

The rearrangement links TRBV4-3 to TRBJ1-1, with 8 bases identical to TRBD1. The length of the CDR3 is 11 residues. Germline V lookup: CDR1 LGHNA, CDR2 YSLEER. J gave up 8 bases and V 4 bases, and 0 bases lay outside the gene matches. CDR3 protein: CASSRTGEAFF. The CDR3 DNA reads TGCGCCAGCAGCCGGACAGGGGAAGCTTTCTTT.

The sample holds a few counts of this clone. The J gene is TRBJ1-1, the V gene TRBV19; 8 bases align to TRBD1. Germline-derived CDR1 and CDR2 are LNHDA and SQIVND (reference sequence). The trim removed 3 bases at V and 0 bases at J, leaving 9 bases unmatched. This CDR3 has 17 residues. CDR3 DNA sequence: TGTGCCAGTAGTATTCTGAGGACAGGGAGGGTGAACACTGAAGCTTTCTTT. Amino acid sequence: CASSILRTGRVNTEAFF. Together with reference TRBV19 and TRBJ1-1, the CDR3 gives the full variable domain: DGGITQSPKYLFRKEGQNVTLSCEQNLNHDAMYWYRQDPGQGLRLIYYSQIVNDFQKGDIAEGYSVSREKKESFPLTVTSAQKNPTAFYLCASSILRTGRVNTEAFFGQGTRLTVV.

The rearrangement joins TRBV7-2 to TRBJ2-1; D is possibly TRBD2 (5 bases). The germline CDR1 and CDR2 sequences are SGHTA and FQGNSA. V lost 4 bases, J lost 1 base, and 11 bases lay in between. The length of the CDR3 is 15 residues. The CDR3 loop is CASSSPAGSYNEQFF. The DNA of the CDR3 is TGTGCCAGCAGCTCCCCGGCGGGTTCCTACAATGAGCAGTTCTTC. The entire variable domain, with the rest obtained from reference TRBV7-2 and TRBJ2-1, is as follows: GAGVSQSPSNKVTEKGKDVELRCDPISGHTALYWYRQSLGQGLEFLIYFQGNSAPDKSGLPSDRFSAERTGGSVSTLTIQRTQQEDSAVYLCASSSPAGSYNEQFFGPGTRLTVL.

V gene TRBV5-4 combines with J gene TRBJ1-2; no firm D call. The ends were cut back, 1 base at V and 3 bases at J, with 13 bases in the middle. The V gene's germline CDR1 is SGHNT and CDR2 YYREEE (reference sequence). This CDR3 comprises 15 residues. In DNA, the CDR3 is TGTGCCAGCAGCTTGAACAGTCAGAGGGACTATGGCTACACCTTC. Translating gives CASSLNSQRDYGYTF.

This clone was seen more than once but under ten times. The chain joins TRBV11-2 to TRBJ2-7; TRBD2 aligns across 11 bases. Germline-derived CDR1 and CDR2 are SGHAT and FQNNGV. The CDR3 loop spans 16 amino acids. Trimming at V came to 5 bases and at J to 4 bases, leaving 10 bases not matched to a gene. CDR3 coding DNA: TGTGCCAGCAGCCCGAGCCCCTCTAGCGGGGGGTACGAGCAGTACTTC. This encodes CASSPSPSSGGYEQYF.

The CDR3 reads CASSYSGSPYGYTF. The CDR3 bases are TGTGCCAGCAGTTACTCGGGCAGCCCCTATGGCTACACCTTC. This chain links TRBV6-2 or TRBV6-3 with TRBJ1-2; D uncertain. This CDR3 region has 14 residues. V lost 0 bases and J 4 bases, leaving 9 bases between the germline ends. Per the germline V gene, CDR1 is MNHEY and CDR2 is SVGEGT.

The chain joins TRBV15 to TRBJ1-2; 8 positions agree with TRBD1. This CDR3 region has 15 residues. CDR1 LNHNV and CDR2 YYDKDF come from the germline V gene (reference sequence). With 0 bases clipped from V and 4 bases from J, the junction kept 4 bases outside the gene matches. The CDR3 coding sequence is TGTGCCACCAGCAGAGATCTTGGACAGGGCTATGGCTACACCTTC. It codes for CATSRDLGQGYGYTF.

The V and J genes are TRBV12-3 or TRBV12-4 and TRBJ1-6; tentatively, D is TRBD1 (6 bases). Between the trimmed V and J ends, which lost 6 bases and 14 bases, there was a span of 14 bases. The CDR3 runs to 12 residues. The CDR3 bases are TGTGCCAGCAGGCTGACAGAGGGGGCCCTCCACTTT. Translated: CASRLTEGALHF.

This chain uses TRBV7-9 with TRBJ2-3; possible D gene TRBD2, 7 bases. The germline V gene encodes CDR1 SEHNR and CDR2 FQNEAQ (reference sequence). This CDR3 has 14 amino acids. The V and J ends lost 5 bases and 6 bases respectively, with 15 bases between them. CDR3 residues: CASSVRGGADTQYF. For the CDR3, the DNA is TGTGCCAGCAGCGTTAGAGGGGGGGCGGATACGCAGTATTTT.